These 11 T cell receptor beta chains share one sample of origin, sequenced in a study of T-cell reconstitution after alpha-beta-depleted transplantation in children. Unique molecular identifiers were incorporated when the TCRbeta library was constructed. In TCRdb, the PCR reads were re-called with MiXCR into one record per CDR3 protein. The sample gives hundreds of thousands of distinct CDR3 sequences, 13% of which show up once; 2.2% is in the top ten. The sequences come from PBMCs, mostly from graft donor cells, collected 360 days after TCRalphabeta/CD19-depleted stem cell transplant. These receptors were obtained from a male patient younger than 18 who had a stem cell transplant for acute myeloid leukemia, so the T cells may come from the graft donor.

This clonotype has a count of ten or more. The V call is TRBV20-1, the J call TRBJ2-1; 7 bases fit TRBD2. J lost 5 bases, V lost 6 bases, and 7 bases had no gene match. The CDR3 runs to 13 residues. Germline V gene lookup returns CDR1 DFQATT and CDR2 SNEGSKA (reference sequence). The CDR3 spells CSAIKRGDNEQFF. CDR3 sequence (DNA): TGCAGTGCGATTAAACGGGGGGACAATGAGCAGTTCTTC.

This chain joins TRBV12-3 or TRBV12-4 and TRBJ2-5; 10 positions agree with TRBD1. V dropped 4 bases and J dropped 5; count of bases not matched to a gene: 10. This CDR3 has 16 amino acids. The CDR3 spells CASSYGDRGRGETQYF. In DNA, the CDR3 is TGTGCCAGCAGTTACGGTGACAGGGGGCGCGGGGAGACCCAGTACTTC.

The CDR3 is CASRTRRAENTGELFF. The CDR3 DNA is TGTGCCAGCAGAACTCGGCGAGCGGAGAACACCGGGGAGCTGTTTTTT. The chain carries TRBV6-2 or TRBV6-3 and TRBJ2-2, with a possible D match to TRBD2 (5 bases). Germline CDR1 reads MNHEY; CDR2 reads SVGEGT. The V end was cut by 6 bases, the J end by 1 base, with 15 bases between. The CDR3 runs 16 residues.

In its sample, this clonotype was seen a few times. This chain joins TRBV7-6 and TRBJ2-1; 12 nucleotides align to TRBD2. The CDR3 totals 13 residues. Germline V gene data show CDR1 as SGHVS and CDR2 as FNYEAQ. Germline trimming cut 5 bases from V and 10 bases from J; bases unmatched to any gene: 3. DNA of the CDR3: TGTGCCAGCAGCGGTGGGACTAGCGGGGAGCAGTTCTTC. This codes for CASSGGTSGEQFF.

This clonotype was counted a few times. V usage is TRBV12-3 or TRBV12-4 and J usage is TRBJ2-2; D is ambiguous. This CDR3 comprises 12 residues. The V gene lost 5 bases and the J gene lost 7 bases, with 8 bases spanning the gap. CDR3 in DNA: TGTGCCAGCAGTCTAGAGAGCGGGGAGCTGTTTTTT. This sequence encodes CASSLESGELFF.

This sequence joins TRBV10-3 and TRBJ2-2; D might be TRBD2 (5 bases). Germline loops: CDR1 ENHRY, CDR2 SYGVKD. This CDR3 spans 12 amino acids. The V gene lost 6 bases and the J gene lost 3 bases, with 5 bases spanning the gap. CDR3 sequence (DNA): TGTGCCATCAGACTAGACACCGGGGAGCTGTTTTTT. Translation gives CAIRLDTGELFF.

The J gene is TRBJ2-2, the V gene TRBV7-3; TRBD1 matches 7 bases. From germline, CDR1 is SGHTA and CDR2 FQGTGA. The trim removed 4 bases at V and 0 bases at J, leaving 5 bases unmatched. The CDR3 extends over 16 amino acids. The chain's CDR3 is CASSWTGTANTGELFF. CDR3 DNA sequence: TGTGCCAGCAGCTGGACCGGGACAGCGAACACCGGGGAGCTGTTTTTT.

This chain uses TRBV7-9 with TRBJ2-7, with TRBD1 matching over 8 bases. J lost 3 bases, V lost 5 bases, and 9 bases had no gene match. In germline, CDR1 is SEHNR, CDR2 FQNEAQ (reference sequence). CDR3 length: 15 amino acids. CDR3 nucleotide sequence: TGTGCCAGCAGCCCGACAGGACAGGGACTCTACGAGCAGTACTTC. This translates into CASSPTGQGLYEQYF.

The chain is built from TRBV24-1 and TRBJ1-1, with D perhaps matching TRBD1 (6 bases). This CDR3 spans 13 amino acids. Trimming shortened V by 3 bases and J by 8 bases, and 12 bases separated the two germline ends. The germline gives CDR1 KGHDR, CDR2 SFDVKD. This chain's CDR3 is CATSDIQGGEAFF. The CDR3 nucleotides read TGTGCCACCAGTGATATACAGGGTGGAGAAGCTTTCTTT.

This clonotype was found a few times. The J gene is TRBJ2-7, the V gene TRBV25-1; 9 bases fit TRBD2. The junction had 9 bases not matched to a gene; V was cut back by 4 bases and J by 5 bases. The CDR3 spans 15 residues. Germline CDR1 is MGHDK and CDR2 is SYGVNS. CDR3 amino acids: CASSGLAGVGNEQYF. CDR3 in DNA: TGTGCCAGCAGTGGCTTAGCGGGAGTAGGTAACGAGCAGTACTTC.

This clonotype was detected many times. The chain links TRBV29-1 to TRBJ2-6; TRBD2 might be the D (7 bases). From germline, CDR1 is SQVTM and CDR2 ANQGSEA. The CDR3 contains 20 residues. V was shortened by 6 bases and J by 0 bases, with 27 bases between the two germline ends. The CDR3 is CSVGLQGPGLSSSGANVLTF. The CDR3 bases are TGCAGCGTGGGACTACAGGGTCCGGGACTATCCTCCTCTGGGGCCAACGTCCTGACTTTC.